Below are 32 T cell receptor beta chains sequenced from a single sample in a study of tumor-infiltrating lymphocytes in primary liver carcinoma. With roughly 540 ng total RNA as template and a constant-region primer, TCR beta cDNA was made. TCR beta libraries came from three nested multiplex PCR rounds using slightly modified ARM-PCR. Both of the initial two PCR rounds ran for about 11 cycles and employed TRBV1-TRBV30 forward primers alongside a C-beta reverse primer. TCRdb analysed the multiplex PCR reads with MiXCR anew, one entry per CDR3 protein. This table holds fewer than 350,000 distinct CDR3 sequences, approximately 64% found once. Blood RNA originated from unsorted whole blood, with germline DNA additionally extracted. The sequencing sample was made of peripheral blood. The receptors come from a man between 40 and 49 years old with primary liver carcinoma and hepatitis B virus infection.

This clonotype was seen repeatedly, ten times or more. The chain has TRBV6-5 and TRBJ1-2, with TRBD1 identical over 7 bases. V lost 4 bases and J lost 10; bases outside the gene matches: 9. The V gene's germline CDR1 is MNHEY and CDR2 SVGAGI. The CDR3 has 13 residues. This CDR3 is CASSSRQGTDYTF. For the CDR3, the DNA is TGTGCCAGCAGTTCAAGACAGGGTACTGACTACACCTTC.

To note about this clonotype: A much larger clone lies one base from this, so it may be a read error. The chain links TRBV6-2 or TRBV6-3 to TRBJ2-5, with D maybe TRBD2 (5 bases). The closer fit of TRBJ2-1 to the DNA end suggests the J call may be wrong. This CDR3 has 17 residues. The germline gives CDR1 MNHEY, CDR2 SVGEGT. The CDR3 spells CVSSYSVLRAGRDEQFF. In nucleotides, the CDR3 is TGTGTCAGCAGTTACTCAGTCTTGCGGGCCGGCCGGGATGAGCAGTTCTTC.

With regard to this clonotype: This may arise from a read error, as a much more abundant clone is one base away. The chain links TRBV11-3 to TRBJ2-7; 12 nucleotides line up with TRBD2. The length of the CDR3 is 15 residues. Germline V gene lookup returns CDR1 SGHNT and CDR2 YENEEA. The CDR3 here is CTSSPTSGSNYEQYF. CDR3 DNA: TGTACCAGCAGCCCGACTAGCGGGAGTAACTACGAGCAGTACTTC.

Here the CDR3 reads CASSFSTGASYNEQFF. CDR3 DNA: TGCGCCAGCAGCTTTAGTACAGGGGCCTCCTACAATGAGCAGTTCTTC. The chain links TRBV5-1 to TRBJ2-1, with 7 nucleotides matching TRBD1. CDR3 size: 16 residues. With V trimmed by 2 bases and J by 0 bases, 5 bases remained unmatched. CDR1 and CDR2 from the germline V gene are SGHRS and YFSETQ.

As for this clonotype: This may come from a read error, since a much larger clone is one base off. The CDR3: CAKRQKREGGSDTQYF. The DNA for the CDR3 is TGCGCCAAAAGACAAAAGCGGGAGGGTGGATCAGATACGCAGTATTTT. J is TRBJ2-3 and V is TRBV4-3; TRBD2 matches 10 bases. Per germline, CDR1 LGHNA and CDR2 YSLEER. This CDR3 has 16 residues. The trim removed 10 bases at V and 4 bases at J, leaving 14 bases unmatched.

About this clonotype: This sequence may be a read error, since a much larger clone differs from it by one base. V and J are TRBV29-1 and TRBJ1-5; possibly TRBD1 for D (6 bases). Looked up from germline, CDR1 is SQVTM and CDR2 is ANQGSEA. The CDR3 contains 13 residues. CDR3 DNA: TGCAGCGTTCAAACAGGGCCCGTTCAGTCCCAGCATTTT. It translates to CSVQTGPVQSQHF.

Comments on this clonotype: A much larger clone lies a single base off, so this may be a read error. The J gene is TRBJ2-1, the V gene TRBV6-1; D is perhaps TRBD2 (5 bases). The CDR3 runs 15 residues. Germline V gene data show CDR1 as MNHNS and CDR2 as SASEGT. The CDR3 DNA reads as TGTGCCATCAGTGCCCACCTTACTAGGGCCAATGAGCAGTTCTTC. It yields the protein CAISAHLTRANEQFF.

As for this clonotype: A read error may account for a junction end that differs from germline. The chain couples TRBV6-1 to TRBJ2-7; no clear D gene. Germline-derived CDR1 and CDR2 are MNHNS and SASEGT. This CDR3 is 11 amino acids long. CDR3 protein: CANSDTYEQYF. CDR3 nucleotide sequence: TGTGCCAACAGTGACACCTACGAGCAGTACTTC.

A remark on this clonotype: A much larger clonotype is one base distant, so this may be a read error. The chain has TRBV12-3 or TRBV12-4 and TRBJ1-1; perhaps TRBD1 as D (6 bases). Between the trimmed V and J ends, which lost 3 bases and 6 bases, there was a span of 11 bases. This CDR3 contains 13 residues. CDR3 in DNA: TGTGCCAGCAGTTTCGGGGGGCGCCCTGAAGCTTTCTTT. Translated: CASSFGGRPEAFF.

Of note for this clonotype: This could be a read error, since a much larger clone is one nucleotide away. J is TRBJ2-7 and V is TRBV12-3 or TRBV12-4; D unresolved. The V end was cut by 7 bases, the J end by 0 bases, with 13 bases between. The CDR3 is 14 amino acids. This CDR3 reads CASTFGASSYEQYF. The CDR3 nucleotides read TGTGCCAGCACTTTTGGCGCCAGCTCCTACGAGCAGTACTTC.

With regard to this clonotype: Possible read error: a much larger clone is one base away. The V gene is TRBV4-1, the J gene TRBJ2-7, with 9 bases fitting TRBD2. The germline V gene encodes CDR1 MGHRA and CDR2 YSYEKL. This CDR3 comprises 16 residues. The CDR3 DNA is TGCGTCAGCAGCCAAGCTAGCGGGAAGCAGCCCTACGAGCAGTACTTC. It codes for CVSSQASGKQPYEQYF.

This sequence joins TRBV14 and TRBJ1-2; D call uncertain. In germline, CDR1 is SGHDN, CDR2 FVKESK. The CDR3 is made up of 13 amino acids. Trimming removed 1 base at V and 0 bases at J, with 3 bases between. The CDR3: CASSQAANYGYTF. CDR3 coding DNA: TGTGCCAGCAGCCAAGCAGCTAACTATGGCTACACCTTC. Together with reference TRBV14 and TRBJ1-2, the CDR3 gives the full variable domain: EAGVTQFPSHSVIEKGQTVTLRCDPISGHDNLYWYRRVMGKEIKFLLHFVKESKQDESGMPNNRFLAERTGGTYSTLKVQPAELEDSGVYFCASSQAANYGYTFGSGTRLTVV.

Of note for this clonotype: One end of the junction does not line up with germline, which may come from a read error. CDR3 residues: CASSNYKEQFF. DNA for the CDR3: TGTGCCAGCAGCAACTACAAGGAGCAGTTCTTC. V gene TRBV5-6 combines with J gene TRBJ2-1; no clear D. The germline gives CDR1 SGHDT, CDR2 YYEEEE. CDR3 length: 11 residues.

In the case of this clonotype: Compared with germline, one end of the junction differs, possibly owing to a read error. V gene TRBV10-2 combines with J gene TRBJ2-1; 12 positions match TRBD2. CDR3 length equals 14 residues. CDR1 WSHSY and CDR2 SAAADI come from the germline V gene. The CDR3 spells CTSSTSGRYNEQFF. As DNA, the CDR3 is TGCACCAGCAGTACTAGCGGGAGGTACAATGAGCAGTTCTTC.

J is TRBJ2-7 and V is TRBV5-4; TRBD2 aligns across 16 bases. CDR3 length: 16 amino acids. CDR1 is SGHNT and CDR2 is YYREEE in the germline V gene (reference sequence). J gave up 7 bases and V 3 bases, and 7 bases lay outside the gene matches. As DNA, the CDR3 is TGTGCCAGCAGCTCGGGACTAGCGGGAGGGAGCTATGAGCAGTACTTC. Translated, it gives CASSSGLAGGSYEQYF.

A single count supports this clonotype. At one end the junction does not follow the germline gene, possibly because of a read error. This chain uses TRBV10-2 with TRBJ2-7; TRBD1 matches at 7 bases. The end of the DNA is better explained by TRBJ2-1, so the J call may be wrong. This CDR3 has 15 amino acids. CDR1 is WSHSY, CDR2 SAAADI, per germline. The CDR3 reads CPSIDGSGGVYEQFF. CDR3 nucleotides: TGCCCCAGCATTGACGGGTCAGGGGGAGTCTACGAGCAGTTCTTC.

V is TRBV5-4 and J is TRBJ2-1; 9 nucleotides align to TRBD1. The J segment lost 6 bases and the V segment lost 2 bases, leaving 3 bases of the junction unmatched. CDR1 and CDR2 from the germline V gene are SGHNT and YYREEE (reference sequence). This CDR3 contains 14 residues. The CDR3 nucleotides are TGTGCCAGCAGCTTACAGGGGGCTTTCAATGAGCAGTTCTTC. It encodes CASSLQGAFNEQFF.

As regards this clonotype: This may stem from a read error, because a much larger clone lies one nucleotide away. This chain connects TRBV6-5 to TRBJ1-5; D is perhaps TRBD1 (6 bases). This CDR3 comprises 15 residues. Germline CDR1 is MNHEY and CDR2 is SVGAGI. The V end was cut by 0 bases, the J end by 11 bases, with 17 bases between. CDR3 in amino acids: CASSYSGQLGQSQHF. CDR3 coding DNA: TGTGCCAGCAGTTACTCCGGACAGTTGGGGCAGTCCCAGCATTTT.

Comments on this clonotype: A read error is possible here, since a much larger clone lies one base away. V gene TRBV4-1 combines with J gene TRBJ2-3; a weak D match, TRBD2 (5 bases). Per the germline V gene, CDR1 is MGHRA and CDR2 is YSYEKL. The CDR3 is 14 amino acids. CDR3 DNA: TGCGCCAGCAGCCTGACGACTACCACAGATACGAAGTATTTT. This codes for CASSLTTTTDTKYF.

This clonotype has ten or more counts. The V call is TRBV29-1, the J call TRBJ2-7; either TRBD1 or TRBD2 may supply D (5 bases each). V was clipped by 3 bases and J by 2 bases, with 8 bases between them. Germline CDR1 reads SQVTM; CDR2 reads ANQGSEA. This CDR3 comprises 12 residues. CDR3 residues: CSVEVGAYEQYF. CDR3 sequence (DNA): TGCAGCGTTGAGGTGGGGGCCTACGAGCAGTACTTC.

The table lists this clonotype with a count of one. The V and J genes are TRBV11-1 and TRBJ2-5; no reliable D call. This CDR3 region has 13 residues. The V end lost 9 bases, the J end lost 3 bases, and 14 bases lay between the germline ends. CDR1 is SGHAT, CDR2 FQDESV, per germline (reference sequence). DNA of the CDR3: TGTGCCAGTAGGTTCCAGGAAGAAGAGACCCAGTACTTC. Residues: CASRFQEEETQYF.

The chain uses TRBV2 and TRBJ2-3, with 7 bases matching TRBD2. The germline V gene has CDR1 SNHLY and CDR2 FYNNEI. Germline trimming cut 6 bases from V and 0 bases from J; bases unmatched to any gene: 6. The CDR3 loop spans 15 amino acids. As DNA, the CDR3 is TGTGCCAGCAGGGCTAGCGGAATAAGCACAGATACGCAGTATTTT. Translating gives CASRASGISTDTQYF.

V usage is TRBV5-6 and J usage is TRBJ2-2, with D maybe TRBD1 (5 bases). The V end lost 7 bases, the J end lost 6 bases, and 16 bases lay between the germline ends. Germline lookup yields CDR1 SGHDT and CDR2 YYEEEE. This CDR3 is built from 14 residues. In nucleotides, the CDR3 is TGTGCCAGCCACCGAGCCATAGGGGCCGGGGAGCTGTTTTTT. It specifies CASHRAIGAGELFF.

This clonotype was observed many times. The rearrangement links TRBV6-6 to TRBJ2-2, with 13 positions matching TRBD2. Germline trimming cut 5 bases from V and 0 bases from J; bases unmatched to any gene: 12. CDR1 and CDR2 (germline): MNHNY, SVGAGI (reference sequence). There are 20 residues in the CDR3. The DNA for the CDR3 is TGTGCCAGCAGTCCGCTCGTGGGACTAGCGGGGCCAACGAACACCGGGGAGCTGTTTTTT. It is translated as CASSPLVGLAGPTNTGELFF.

With respect to this clonotype: A much larger clone sits a single nucleotide away, making a read error possible. This chain joins TRBV4-3 and TRBJ1-5, with a possible D match to TRBD1 (5 bases). Germline V gene lookup returns CDR1 LGHNA and CDR2 YSLEER. The CDR3 consists of 13 residues. The CDR3 sequence is CASSWEGSQPEHF. CDR3 nucleotides: TGCGCCAGCAGCTGGGAGGGGTCTCAGCCCGAGCATTTT.

This clonotype came up many times. This chain connects TRBV12-3 or TRBV12-4 to TRBJ1-2; TRBD1 might be the D (6 bases). Trimming removed 3 bases from V and 0 bases from J, with 11 bases in between. The CDR3 covers 15 residues. CDR3 residues: CASSLAAGANYGYTF. DNA for the CDR3: TGTGCCAGCAGTTTGGCGGCAGGGGCTAACTATGGCTACACCTTC.

As to this clonotype: A read error may produce the germline difference seen at one junction end. The CDR3 region has the DNA TGTACCAGCAGCTCCGGGGCACAGGGGGAGCTGTTTTTT. Its translation is CTSSSGAQGELFF. The rearrangement links TRBV5-4 to TRBJ2-2; tentatively, D is TRBD1 or TRBD2 (5 bases each). Looked up from germline, CDR1 is SGHNT and CDR2 is YYREEE (reference sequence). This CDR3 is built from 13 residues.

In regard to this clonotype: A much larger clone differs from this one at a single base, so this may be a read error. The conserved final phenylalanine or tryptophan is absent from the CDR3, which likely points to a read error. V usage is TRBV4-3 and J usage is TRBJ2-3; no firm D call. Germline loops: CDR1 LGHNA, CDR2 YSLEER. This CDR3 is 15 amino acids long. V shed 3 bases and J shed 5 bases, with 15 bases lying between them. The chain's CDR3 is CASSQTTVQVDTQYL. CDR3 nucleotides: TGCGCCAGCAGCCAGACGACCGTGCAGGTAGATACGCAGTATCTT.

This clonotype is a singleton in its sample. J is TRBJ2-7 and V is TRBV29-1, with D unclear. The germline V gene encodes CDR1 SQVTM and CDR2 ANQGSEA. The CDR3 extends over 13 amino acids. V gave up 7 bases and J gave up 6 bases, with 19 bases separating them. The CDR3 coding sequence is TGCAGCGCTAAGGGAATAATTCTCTGCGAGCAGTACTTC. Translated: CSAKGIILCEQYF.

With respect to this clonotype: Sequence at one end of the junction differs from germline and may be a read error. This chain links TRBV11-2 with TRBJ2-5, with TRBD2 matching over 8 bases. From germline, CDR1 is SGHAT and CDR2 FQNNGV. The CDR3 extends over 15 amino acids. CDR3 DNA: TGTGCCAGCAGATTAGAACTAGCGGCACAGGAGACCCAGTACTTC. Translating gives CASRLELAAQETQYF.

Details on this clonotype: This clone may be a read error of a much larger clone one base away. This chain connects TRBV6-1 to TRBJ2-7, with D possibly being TRBD1 (5 bases). Germline V gene lookup returns CDR1 MNHNS and CDR2 SASEGT. This CDR3 has 12 residues. V was clipped by 9 bases and J by 3 bases, with 12 bases between them. CDR3 sequence (DNA): TGTGCCAGTTCGGACACAAACTACGAGCAGTACTTC. Its translation: CASSDTNYEQYF.

With regard to this clonotype: Mismatch with germline at one junction end may stem from a read error. The rearrangement uses TRBV5-1 and TRBJ2-1; 7 bases line up with TRBD2. Germline CDR1 and CDR2: SGHRS and YFSETQ. The CDR3 covers 17 residues. The CDR3 DNA follows: TGCACCAGCAGCTTGGATGTGGGAGGGAGCTCCTACAATGAGCAGTTCTTC. Amino acid sequence: CTSSLDVGGSSYNEQFF.